The 32 T cell receptor beta chains in this list originate from one sample, sequenced in a study of PD-L1 blockade in urothelial cancer. Regarding time point: peripheral blood 6 weeks after treatment start. Clones were read by immunoSEQ multiplex PCR, and TCRdb kept only the in-frame ones, dropping some. The table shows around 33,000 clones, with about 89% occurring only once. The source material was PBMCs, sampled around atezolizumab (anti-PD-L1) treatment. These receptors all come from a man aged 80 or over with urothelial cancer.

This chain connects TRBV2 to TRBJ1-1; D is uncertain. CDR1 and CDR2 from the germline V gene are SNHLY and FYNNEI. Trimming stripped 3 bases from V and 0 bases from J, with 8 bases between. This CDR3 region has 14 residues. The CDR3 region has the DNA TGTGCCAGCAGTGACAGGACTATGAACACTGAAGCTTTCTTT. Residues: CASSDRTMNTEAFF. Combining the CDR3 with reference TRBV2 and TRBJ1-1 gives the whole variable domain EPEVTQTPSHQVTQMGQEVILRCVPISNHLYFYWYRQILGQKVEFLVSFYNNEISEKSEIFDDQFSVERPDGSNFTLKIRSTKLEDSAMYFCASSDRTMNTEAFFGQGTRLTVV.

This clone was recorded once. This chain joins TRBV5-1 and TRBJ2-5; D is possibly TRBD1 (6 bases). V was pared by 4 bases and J by 4 bases, with 20 bases between. CDR1 and CDR2 from the germline V gene are SGHRS and YFSETQ. CDR3 length: 16 residues. DNA for the CDR3: TGCGCCAGCAGCCCGTATATTCAGGGGTTTGGAGAGACCCAGTACTTC. Protein: CASSPYIQGFGETQYF. The full variable domain, its missing parts supplied by reference TRBV5-1 and TRBJ2-5, is KAGVTQTPRYLIKTRGQQVTLSCSPISGHRSVSWYQQTPGQGLQFLFEYFSETQRNKGNFPGRFSGRQFSNSRSEMNVSTLELGDSALYLCASSPYIQGFGETQYFGPGTRLLVL.

CDR3 residues: CAWSPLAGREFRLGDEQFF. The CDR3, as DNA: TGTGCCTGGAGTCCTCTAGCGGGGCGGGAGTTTCGGCTCGGGGATGAGCAGTTCTTC. This chain connects TRBV30 to TRBJ2-1, with 9 bases matching TRBD2. The V and J ends lost 2 bases and 8 bases, in that order; junction bases with no gene match: 22. Germline V lookup: CDR1 GTSNPN, CDR2 SVGIG (reference sequence). The CDR3 sequence is 19 residues long. The entire variable domain, with the rest obtained from reference TRBV30 and TRBJ2-1, is as follows: SQTIHQWPATLVQPVGSPLSLECTVEGTSNPNLYWYRQAAGRGLQLLFYSVGIGQISSEVPQNLSASRPQDRQFILSSKKLLLSDSGFYLCAWSPLAGREFRLGDEQFFGPGTRLTVL.

V usage is TRBV6-5 and J usage is TRBJ1-2; the match to TRBD1 covers 7 bases. CDR1 and CDR2 from the germline V gene are MNHEY and SVGAGI. Trimming removed 5 bases from V and 4 bases from J; junction bases left unmatched: 10. This CDR3 spans 15 amino acids. The CDR3 DNA sequence: TGTGCCAGCAGTACAGGGGACAAAATCGGCTATGGCTACACCTTC. Amino acids: CASSTGDKIGYGYTF.

The rearrangement joins TRBV2 to TRBJ1-2, with D possibly matching TRBD1 (5 bases). This CDR3 comprises 12 residues. The V end lost 6 bases, the J end lost 3 bases, and 8 bases lay between the germline ends. Germline CDR1 is SNHLY and CDR2 is FYNNEI. The DNA for the CDR3 is TGTGCCAGCAGAGGGGATGACTATGGCTACACCTTC. This sequence encodes CASRGDDYGYTF.

The CDR3 loop reads CASSPLPASGSGTYNEQFF. The CDR3 nucleotides read TGTGCCAGCTCACCACTTCCGGCTAGCGGGAGTGGAACCTACAATGAGCAGTTCTTC. The rearrangement uses TRBV18 and TRBJ2-1, with TRBD2 matching 10 bases. The CDR3 is made up of 19 amino acids. V dropped 1 base and J dropped 2; count of bases not matched to a gene: 11. From germline, CDR1 is KGHSH and CDR2 LQKENI.

V gene TRBV5-1 combines with J gene TRBJ2-5; 7 bases map to TRBD2. The germline gives CDR1 SGHRS, CDR2 YFSETQ. The CDR3 is made up of 13 amino acids. Trimming took 4 bases from V and 5 from J; bases not matched to a gene: 5. The CDR3 reads CASSGTGRETQYF. The CDR3 region has the DNA TGCGCCAGCAGCGGGACCGGGAGGGAGACCCAGTACTTC.

This rearrangement joins TRBV19 to TRBJ2-5, with TRBD2 identical over 10 bases. Germline V lookup: CDR1 LNHDA, CDR2 SQIVND (reference sequence). Trimming took 4 bases from V and 0 from J; bases not matched to a gene: 5. This CDR3 is 16 amino acids long. CDR3 nucleotides: TGTGCCAGTAGTAGGGGACTAGCGACTTACCAAGAGACCCAGTACTTC. Encoded protein: CASSRGLATYQETQYF.

The chain combines TRBV19 with TRBJ2-1; the match to TRBD2 covers 12 bases. The CDR3 consists of 16 residues. Per the germline V gene, CDR1 is LNHDA and CDR2 is SQIVND (reference sequence). V shed 4 bases, J shed 6 bases, and the junction held 7 bases outside the gene matches. CDR3 protein: CASSTLTSGRRNEQFF. CDR3 nucleotide sequence: TGTGCCAGTAGTACTTTAACTAGCGGGAGGCGCAATGAGCAGTTCTTC.

The chain is built from TRBV6-1 and TRBJ2-7; 8 positions agree with TRBD1. The trim removed 5 bases at V and 4 bases at J, leaving 7 bases unmatched. The CDR3 consists of 14 residues. Germline V gives CDR1 MNHNS, CDR2 SASEGT. The CDR3 coding sequence is TGTGCCAGCAGTCACCCACAGGGGGATTACGAGCAGTACTTC. Amino acid sequence: CASSHPQGDYEQYF.

The rearrangement uses TRBV6-1 and TRBJ2-5; 7 bases agree with TRBD2. Germline V gene lookup returns CDR1 MNHNS and CDR2 SASEGT. The V and J ends lost 8 bases and 1 base, in that order; junction bases with no gene match: 7. This CDR3 has 14 residues. CDR3 protein: CASQRGVAQETQYF. The CDR3 DNA sequence: TGTGCCAGCCAACGGGGGGTAGCCCAAGAGACCCAGTACTTC.

This clone was seen once. The chain carries TRBV28 and TRBJ2-7, with 9 bases aligning to TRBD2. Germline CDR1 and CDR2: MDHEN and SYDVKM. The CDR3 is 16 amino acids. Trimming took 4 bases from V and 3 from J; bases not matched to a gene: 10. CDR3 DNA sequence: TGTGCCAGCAGTTCCTTAGAACTAGCGGGCATCTACGAGCAGTACTTC. Its translation is CASSSLELAGIYEQYF. Full variable domain (missing parts from reference TRBV28 and TRBJ2-7): DVKVTQSSRYLVKRTGEKVFLECVQDMDHENMFWYRQDPGLGLRLIYFSYDVKMKEKGDIPEGYSVSREKKERFSLILESASTNQTSMYLCASSSLELAGIYEQYFGPGTRLTVT.

Concerning this clone: Different DNA sequences within this sample yield the same CDR3. The gene calls are TRBV5-1 and TRBJ2-1, with D perhaps TRBD1 (6 bases). V lost 4 bases and J lost 5, with 10 bases in between. Germline V lookup: CDR1 SGHRS, CDR2 YFSETQ. CDR3 size: 13 residues. CDR3 coding DNA: TGCGCCAGCAGCCCGGACAGAAACAATGAGCAGTTCTTC. Protein product: CASSPDRNNEQFF.

The rearrangement uses TRBV9 and TRBJ2-1; D may be TRBD1 (5 bases). Germline V gives CDR1 SGDLS, CDR2 YYNGEE. The CDR3 is 14 residues long. Between the trimmed V and J ends, which lost 1 base and 4 bases, there was a span of 9 bases. CDR3 bases: TGTGCCAGCAGCGTAAACAGGCTGTACAATGAGCAGTTCTTC. It codes for CASSVNRLYNEQFF.

V gene TRBV14 combines with J gene TRBJ2-5; the D gene is possibly TRBD2 (6 bases). Germline CDR1 reads SGHDN; CDR2 reads FVKESK. V was clipped by 3 bases and J by 5 bases, with 13 bases between them. The CDR3 loop spans 14 amino acids. CDR3 coding DNA: TGTGCCAGCAGCCAGGTTGGGAGGTACGAGACCCAGTACTTC. This encodes CASSQVGRYETQYF.

V gene TRBV27 combines with J gene TRBJ2-5; 10 bases fit TRBD2. The CDR3 runs 15 residues. Per germline, CDR1 MNHEY and CDR2 SMNVEV (reference sequence). Trimming cost V 1 base and J 4 bases; bases outside gene matches: 3. The CDR3 protein is CASSLFRTSGETQYF. CDR3 nucleotides: TGTGCCAGCAGTTTATTTCGGACTAGCGGAGAGACCCAGTACTTC.

This clone was picked up one time. This chain links TRBV30 with TRBJ1-2; tentative D call: TRBD1 (6 bases). The CDR3 totals 13 residues. V shed 4 bases and J shed 1 base, with 10 bases lying between them. Germline V CDR1 and CDR2: GTSNPN, SVGIG (reference sequence). The CDR3 spells CAWNQQGNYGYTF. The CDR3 region has the DNA TGTGCCTGGAACCAACAGGGTAACTATGGCTACACCTTC.

This rearrangement joins TRBV10-2 to TRBJ2-5, with 9 nucleotides matching TRBD1. Germline V lookup: CDR1 WSHSY, CDR2 SAAADI. V gave up 7 bases and J gave up 5 bases; unmatched junction bases: 14. This CDR3 is built from 16 residues. CDR3: CASKVGQGGQRETQYF. CDR3 DNA sequence: TGCGCCAGCAAGGTGGGACAGGGAGGGCAACGCGAGACCCAGTACTTC.

This rearrangement joins TRBV18 to TRBJ2-1; 7 bases are a match to TRBD2. Germline V gene data show CDR1 as KGHSH and CDR2 as LQKENI. Trimming at V came to 3 bases and at J to 4 bases, leaving 6 bases not matched to a gene. The CDR3 covers 15 residues. The CDR3 loop reads CASSPTRGEYNEQFF. The CDR3 DNA sequence: TGTGCCAGCTCACCGACTCGGGGGGAATACAATGAGCAGTTCTTC.

The V and J genes are TRBV19 and TRBJ1-2; D is possibly TRBD1 (6 bases). V was shortened by 10 bases and J by 4 bases, with 13 bases between the two germline ends. The germline V gene encodes CDR1 LNHDA and CDR2 SQIVND (reference sequence). The CDR3 has 12 residues. The CDR3 reads CATGQPSYGYTF. The CDR3 region has the DNA TGTGCCACCGGACAGCCTAGCTATGGCTACACCTTC.

The gene calls are TRBV6-5 and TRBJ2-1; 10 bases match TRBD2. The CDR3 consists of 15 residues. Losses at the gene ends were 7 bases for V and 9 bases for J; bases not matched to a gene: 12. Germline V gives CDR1 MNHEY, CDR2 SVGAGI. The CDR3 spells CASTPIAGGSSEQFF. The CDR3 coding sequence is TGTGCCAGCACCCCAATAGCGGGAGGATCGAGTGAGCAGTTCTTC.

This clone was detected only once. This rearrangement joins TRBV10-3 to TRBJ1-5; 8 bases are shared with TRBD1. Germline V CDR1 and CDR2: ENHRY, SYGVKD. This CDR3 region has 17 residues. The V and J ends lost 2 bases and 1 base, in that order; junction bases with no gene match: 7. The CDR3, as DNA: TGTGCCATCAGTGAGGACCAGGGGGCGGGGAGCAATCAGCCCCAGCATTTT. This codes for CAISEDQGAGSNQPQHF.

This rearrangement joins TRBV7-9 to TRBJ2-5; the match to TRBD2 covers 7 bases. Germline V CDR1 and CDR2: SEHNR, FQNEAQ (reference sequence). Losses at the gene ends were 5 bases for V and 1 base for J; bases not matched to a gene: 4. CDR3 length: 14 amino acids. The CDR3 sequence is CASSPRLAQETQYF. DNA for the CDR3: TGTGCCAGCAGCCCCCGACTAGCCCAAGAGACCCAGTACTTC.

V usage is TRBV6-6 and J usage is TRBJ2-2; tentative D call: TRBD2 (5 bases). This CDR3 is built from 14 residues. Germline CDR1 reads MNHNY; CDR2 reads SVGAGI (reference sequence). Trimming stripped 5 bases from V and 2 bases from J, with 9 bases between. CDR3 DNA sequence: TGTGCCAGCAGTCTCGGACTCAACACCGGGGAGCTGTTTTTT. Its protein product is CASSLGLNTGELFF.

The J gene is TRBJ1-5, the V gene TRBV30; D is possibly TRBD1 (6 bases). V dropped 2 bases and J dropped 0 bases, with 14 bases sitting between them. The length of the CDR3 is 16 residues. Germline V gene lookup returns CDR1 GTSNPN and CDR2 SVGIG (reference sequence). The CDR3 coding sequence is TGTGCCTGGAGTTACAGGGCGTCTAATAGCAATCAGCCCCAGCATTTT. Amino acids: CAWSYRASNSNQPQHF.

V gene TRBV29-1 combines with J gene TRBJ1-2; unclear D gene. CDR1 and CDR2 (germline): SQVTM, ANQGSEA. This CDR3 region has 10 residues. V gave up 7 bases and J gave up 6 bases, with 9 bases separating them. CDR3: CSASQDGYTF. DNA for the CDR3: TGCAGCGCCTCTCAGGATGGCTACACCTTC.

This chain uses TRBV7-2 with TRBJ2-3, with 13 bases identical to TRBD2. V was pared by 3 bases and J by 7 bases, with 4 bases of the junction left unmatched. This CDR3 has 15 amino acids. The germline CDR1 and CDR2 sequences are SGHTA and FQGNSA. CDR3: CASSLQTSGRNTQYF. As DNA, the CDR3 is TGTGCCAGCAGCTTGCAGACTAGCGGGAGGAATACGCAGTATTTT. The variable domain in full, completed from reference TRBV7-2 and TRBJ2-3, reads GAGVSQSPSNKVTEKGKDVELRCDPISGHTALYWYRQSLGQGLEFLIYFQGNSAPDKSGLPSDRFSAERTGGSVSTLTIQRTQQEDSAVYLCASSLQTSGRNTQYFGPGTRLTVL.

V and J are TRBV10-3 and TRBJ1-3; weak D call: TRBD1 (5 bases). V was shortened by 8 bases and J by 3 bases, with 11 bases between the two germline ends. The CDR3 covers 13 residues. In germline, CDR1 is ENHRY, CDR2 SYGVKD. For the CDR3, the DNA is TGTGCCATCGGGGGGGTTGGTGGAAACACCATATATTTT. This translates into CAIGGVGGNTIYF.

V and J are TRBV6-1 and TRBJ2-3; 7 bases are shared with TRBD1. Germline CDR1 and CDR2: MNHNS and SASEGT. This CDR3 is 15 amino acids long. With 6 bases clipped from V and 2 bases from J, the junction kept 8 bases outside the gene matches. The CDR3 DNA follows: TGTGCCAGCAGAGATCGGGACAGAACCACAGATACGCAGTATTTT. Encoded protein: CASRDRDRTTDTQYF.

V gene TRBV10-3 combines with J gene TRBJ1-4; 8 bases map to TRBD1. In germline, CDR1 is ENHRY, CDR2 SYGVKD. The CDR3 is 15 amino acids. With V trimmed by 0 bases and J by 7 bases, 4 bases remained unmatched. As DNA, the CDR3 is TGTGCCATCAGTGAGTCGAGACAGGGGCGTGAAAAACTGTTTTTT. It encodes CAISESRQGREKLFF.

The V and J genes are TRBV28 and TRBJ2-5; unclear D gene. CDR3 length: 11 residues. V was clipped by 5 bases and J by 5 bases, with 6 bases between them. Germline V gene data show CDR1 as MDHEN and CDR2 as SYDVKM. Written as DNA, the CDR3 is TGTGCCAGCAGTCTACTCGAGACCCAGTACTTC. As protein: CASSLLETQYF.

V and J are TRBV2 and TRBJ1-1; no firm D call. The length of the CDR3 is 16 residues. The germline gives CDR1 SNHLY, CDR2 FYNNEI. The V end lost 1 base, the J end lost 5 bases, and 17 bases lay between the germline ends. The DNA of the CDR3 is TGTGCCAGCAGTGAAGAGACCCTCGGGGTAGGGACTGAAGCTTTCTTT. It codes for CASSEETLGVGTEAFF.